The text below deals with one T cell receptor (beta chain). This clonotype was counted a few times. No cognate antigen has been identified for it. Per-base qualities were not stored, and no clone one base away is much larger. The data were obtained in a study of patients and donors after allogeneic stem cell transplantation (dated by TCRdb to between 2020 and 2021). Its CDR3 holds 13 amino acids, cysteine through phenylalanine. CDR3 DNA only is kept here, 39 bases in frame from base 1. CDR1 and CDR2, looked up from the germline V gene (reference sequence), are DFQATT and SNEGSKA. Trimming takes 5 bases off V and 8 bases off J; junction bases not matched to a gene: 11. The library was built by means of RT-PCR. Sequencing was carried out with a NextSeq 550. In-frame beta chains were kept once TCRdb had trimmed the public reads at Q25 with fastp and called clones with MiXCR. Every CDR3 protein is listed once, alongside the most common genes and DNA of its rows. The sample table records 17,000 or so distinct CDR3 sequences; under 30% of these occur just once. Together, the top ten hold approximately 40% of the sample.

The sequence was collected from a human donor who was either an allogeneic HSCT recipient or a stem cell or donor lymphocyte infusion donor (not recorded which). It is not recorded whose cells these are; they may come from a transplant donor. Specimen: blood, either unsorted or a sorted T cell fraction (not recorded which). This chain joins TRBV20-1 to TRBJ1-1, with 7 bases in between that match TRBD1. The CDR3 protein is CSAHSGQRTEAFF. The sequence in DNA is TGCAGTGCTCATTCGGGACAGAGGACCGAAGCTTTCTTT.